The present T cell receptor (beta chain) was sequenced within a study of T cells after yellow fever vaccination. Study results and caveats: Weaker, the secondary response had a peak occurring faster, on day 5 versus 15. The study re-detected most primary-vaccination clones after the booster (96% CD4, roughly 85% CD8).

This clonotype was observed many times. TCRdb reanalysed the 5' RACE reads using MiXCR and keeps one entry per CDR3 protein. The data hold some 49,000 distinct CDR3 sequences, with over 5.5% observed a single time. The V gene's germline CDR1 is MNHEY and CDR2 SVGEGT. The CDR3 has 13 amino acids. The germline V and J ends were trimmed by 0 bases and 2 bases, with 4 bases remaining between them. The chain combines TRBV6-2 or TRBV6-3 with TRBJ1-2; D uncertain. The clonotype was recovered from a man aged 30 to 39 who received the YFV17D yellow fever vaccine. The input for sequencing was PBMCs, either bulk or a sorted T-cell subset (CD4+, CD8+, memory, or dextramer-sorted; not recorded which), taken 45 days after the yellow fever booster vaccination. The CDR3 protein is CASSYSDNYGYTF. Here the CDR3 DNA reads TGTGCCAGCAGTTACTCGGACAACTATGGCTACACCTTC.